This T cell receptor (beta chain) was sequenced in a study of cytomegalovirus exposure and HLA in healthy donors. Study-level information: Out of 398 genotyped donors, about 81% belonged to the Caucasian-associated ancestry cluster. Study results and limitations: Differences between HLA loci emerged in a later analysis of TCR association rates, with DRB1 most and HLA-C fewest. One variant, a missense change in DCLRE1C, was linked in a later analysis to TCR beta V- and J-gene trimming.

Researchers ran the PCR with 60 Vbeta and 13 Jbeta primers. Only in-frame clones appear in the TCRdb table, and some are missing; sequencing was by immunoSEQ multiplex PCR. The repertoire holds 95,000 to 150,000 clones, with over 70% as singletons. CDR3 length: 15 amino acids. CDR1 is WNHNN and CDR2 is SYGVQD in the germline V gene (reference sequence). The V gene end was trimmed by 2 bases and the J gene end by 5 bases; junction bases not matched to a gene: 8. This clone was seen a handful of times. Its matching antigen is unknown. V usage is TRBV10-1 and J usage is TRBJ2-5, with 7 bases lining up with TRBD1. This sequence was found in a man aged 35 to 55 in good health and CMV-seropositive. The sample comprised PBMCs. The CDR3 region is CASSENRGSRETQYF. CDR3 bases: TGCGCCAGCAGTGAGAACAGGGGTTCCCGGGAGACCCAGTACTTC.